Following are 23 T cell receptor beta chains from one sample sequenced in a study of shared clonotypes between healthy human individuals. Assay: immunoSEQ multiplex PCR; the TCRdb copy retains only in-frame clones and omits some. The sample holds more than 550,000 clones; just under 75% are singletons and the top ten take under 2%. Material: memory CD4+ T cells sorted from blood. Subset specified: CD45RA-negative fraction. These receptors were taken from a woman aged 30 to 39 in good health.

The rearrangement joins TRBV28 to TRBJ2-7; 7 bases align to TRBD2. This CDR3 has 15 residues. The V and J ends lost 7 bases and 0 bases, in that order; junction bases with no gene match: 9. Per germline, CDR1 MDHEN and CDR2 SYDVKM. CDR3 in amino acids: CASTVTGTTSYEQYF. The CDR3, as DNA: TGTGCCAGCACCGTCACCGGGACTACCTCCTACGAGCAGTACTTC.

V and J are TRBV11-2 and TRBJ1-2, with TRBD1 as a possible D gene (5 bases). This CDR3 region has 15 residues. V lost 5 bases to trimming and J lost 5 bases, with 18 bases between them. Germline loops: CDR1 SGHAT, CDR2 FQNNGV. CDR3 bases: TGTGCCAGCAGCCCTCTGGGGCAGGGCATGTATGGCTACACCTTC. Its translation is CASSPLGQGMYGYTF. The full variable domain, rest sourced from reference TRBV11-2 and TRBJ1-2, is EAGVAQSPRYKIIEKRQSVAFWCNPISGHATLYWYQQILGQGPKLLIQFQNNGVVDDSQLPKDRFSAERLKGVDSTLKIQPAKLEDSAVYLCASSPLGQGMYGYTFGSGTRLTVV.

Of note for this clone: A single base is all that separates this from a far larger clone, so a read error is likely. V gene TRBV2 combines with J gene TRBJ1-1; 8 bases fit TRBD1. The CDR3 is made up of 13 amino acids. The germline CDR1 and CDR2 sequences are SNHLY and FYNNEI. V was pared by 6 bases and J by 3 bases, with 3 bases of the junction left unmatched. CDR3 sequence reads: CASSQDRDTEAFF. The CDR3 region has the DNA TGTGCCAGCAGCCAGGACAGGGACACTGAAGCTTTCTTT.

The V and J genes are TRBV7-2 and TRBJ1-6; D is uncertain. V dropped 7 bases and J dropped 4 bases, with 14 bases sitting between them. The CDR3 sequence is 15 residues long. Germline CDR1 reads SGHTA; CDR2 reads FQGNSA. Written as DNA, the CDR3 is TGTGCCAGCAACAACCGGGTTGGGTATAATTCACCCCTCCACTTT. Protein product: CASNNRVGYNSPLHF. The full variable domain, rest sourced from reference TRBV7-2 and TRBJ1-6, is GAGVSQSPSNKVTEKGKDVELRCDPISGHTALYWYRQSLGQGLEFLIYFQGNSAPDKSGLPSDRFSAERTGGSVSTLTIQRTQQEDSAVYLCASNNRVGYNSPLHFGNGTRLTVT.

This rearrangement joins TRBV11-2 to TRBJ2-5, with 8 nucleotides matching TRBD1. The junction had 9 bases not matched to a gene; V was cut back by 4 bases and J by 5 bases. CDR3 length: 15 residues. CDR1 is SGHAT and CDR2 is FQNNGV in the germline V gene. This chain's CDR3 is CASSSVRTGLETQYF. CDR3 coding DNA: TGTGCCAGCAGCTCAGTCAGGACAGGGTTGGAGACCCAGTACTTC.

The gene calls are TRBV15 and TRBJ2-5; 10 bases line up with TRBD2. This CDR3 region has 17 residues. Germline V gene sequence: CDR1 LNHNV, CDR2 YYDKDF (reference sequence). V dropped 1 base and J dropped 5; count of bases not matched to a gene: 10. The CDR3 protein is CATSRVASGSSRETQYF. CDR3 DNA sequence: TGTGCCACCAGCAGAGTGGCTAGCGGGAGTTCGCGGGAGACCCAGTACTTC.

The rearrangement joins TRBV9 to TRBJ1-1; the D gene is possibly TRBD1 (6 bases). The CDR3 has 12 amino acids. Germline CDR1 is SGDLS and CDR2 is YYNGEE. The germline V and J ends were trimmed by 0 bases and 9 bases, with 9 bases remaining between them. In DNA form, the CDR3 reads TGTGCCAGCAGCGTAGGCCAGGGGAAAGCTTTCTTT. Its translation is CASSVGQGKAFF.

V and J are TRBV19 and TRBJ2-3; D is ambiguous. CDR1 is LNHDA, CDR2 SQIVND, per germline (reference sequence). V lost 6 bases and J 0 bases, leaving 7 bases between the germline ends. The CDR3 spans 13 residues. Here the CDR3 reads CASSGSSTDTQYF. DNA of the CDR3: TGTGCCAGTAGCGGTTCTAGCACAGATACGCAGTATTTT.

This clone was recorded a few times. The chain is built from TRBV2 and TRBJ1-2, with D unclear. The CDR3 runs to 12 residues. Trimming stripped 4 bases from V and 4 bases from J, with 7 bases between. CDR1 is SNHLY, CDR2 FYNNEI, per germline. CDR3 in DNA: TGTGCCAGCAGTGGGCGCCTCTATGGCTACACCTTC. Residues: CASSGRLYGYTF. Full variable domain (outside the CDR3, taken from reference TRBV2 and TRBJ1-2): EPEVTQTPSHQVTQMGQEVILRCVPISNHLYFYWYRQILGQKVEFLVSFYNNEISEKSEIFDDQFSVERPDGSNFTLKIRSTKLEDSAMYFCASSGRLYGYTFGSGTRLTVV.

This chain links TRBV5-1 with TRBJ1-1; D might be TRBD1 (5 bases). With 4 bases removed from V and 5 bases from J, the gap between germline ends came to 15 bases. Per the germline V gene, CDR1 is SGHRS and CDR2 is YFSETQ. CDR3 length: 14 amino acids. Here the CDR3 reads CASSTFGGVTEAFF. Written as DNA, the CDR3 is TGCGCCAGCAGCACCTTCGGGGGAGTGACTGAAGCTTTCTTT. Full variable domain (remainder filled in from reference TRBV5-1 and TRBJ1-1): KAGVTQTPRYLIKTRGQQVTLSCSPISGHRSVSWYQQTPGQGLQFLFEYFSETQRNKGNFPGRFSGRQFSNSRSEMNVSTLELGDSALYLCASSTFGGVTEAFFGQGTRLTVV.

The genes are TRBV5-6 and TRBJ1-2; D possibly corresponds to TRBD1 (5 bases). V gave up 4 bases and J gave up 6 bases, with 16 bases separating them. The CDR3 covers 14 residues. Germline loops: CDR1 SGHDT, CDR2 YYEEEE. The CDR3 DNA follows: TGTGCCAGCAGCAGCCTAGGGACGGTCCATGGCTACACCTTC. Translated, it gives CASSSLGTVHGYTF.

The V call is TRBV13, the J call TRBJ1-1; TRBD1 agrees at 7 bases. V was pared by 5 bases and J by 4 bases, with 7 bases of the junction left unmatched. The V gene's germline CDR1 is PRHDT and CDR2 FYEKMQ (reference sequence). This CDR3 is 14 amino acids long. CDR3 sequence (DNA): TGTGCCAGCAGCATGAGGGGGCAGGGCACTGAAGCTTTCTTT. This codes for CASSMRGQGTEAFF.

This rearrangement joins TRBV6-5 to TRBJ2-7; 7 bases map to TRBD1. V dropped 5 bases and J dropped 2; count of bases not matched to a gene: 9. Germline V gives CDR1 MNHEY, CDR2 SVGAGI. The CDR3 is 15 residues long. CDR3 loop: CASSPQGIVTYEQYF. In DNA form, the CDR3 reads TGTGCCAGCAGTCCACAGGGGATAGTAACCTACGAGCAGTACTTC.

This clone has at least ten counts. V is TRBV10-1 and J is TRBJ2-7, with D possibly matching TRBD1 (6 bases). Trimming removed 8 bases at V and 2 bases at J, with 13 bases between. This CDR3 contains 13 residues. Germline-derived CDR1 and CDR2 are WNHNN and SYGVQD (reference sequence). CDR3 in amino acids: CASGTGTTYEQYF. In DNA form, the CDR3 reads TGCGCCAGCGGCACAGGGACCACCTACGAGCAGTACTTC.

V usage is TRBV28 and J usage is TRBJ1-5; D possibly corresponds to TRBD1 (6 bases). CDR3 length: 15 amino acids. Per germline, CDR1 MDHEN and CDR2 SYDVKM. V was clipped by 3 bases and J by 1 base, with 10 bases between them. The CDR3 DNA follows: TGTGCCAGCAGTTTTACAGGGTCAAGCAATCAGCCCCAGCATTTT. Its protein product is CASSFTGSSNQPQHF.

V gene TRBV6-1 combines with J gene TRBJ2-7, with D tentatively TRBD2 (6 bases). The ends were cut back, 0 bases at V and 5 bases at J, with 11 bases in the middle. The CDR3 runs 14 residues. Germline CDR1 reads MNHNS; CDR2 reads SASEGT. CDR3 DNA sequence: TGTGCCAGCAGTGAAGCGCGGGGATACCACGAGCAGTACTTC. Translating gives CASSEARGYHEQYF.

The chain has TRBV25-1 and TRBJ1-2; D perhaps matches TRBD1 (5 bases). The CDR3 runs to 14 residues. The germline CDR1 and CDR2 sequences are MGHDK and SYGVNS. With 2 bases removed from V and 4 bases from J, the gap between germline ends came to 11 bases. The DNA of the CDR3 is TGTGCCAGCAGTGAAGCCGGGACTACCTATGGCTACACCTTC. Protein sequence: CASSEAGTTYGYTF.

This chain links TRBV11-2 with TRBJ1-4; maybe TRBD1 (6 bases). Germline V gives CDR1 SGHAT, CDR2 FQNNGV. The CDR3 contains 16 residues. Trimming shortened V by 2 bases and J by 3 bases, and 13 bases separated the two germline ends. CDR3 sequence: CASSLRGQGSNEKLFF. In DNA, the CDR3 is TGTGCCAGCAGCTTAAGGGGCCAGGGGTCTAATGAAAAACTGTTTTTT.

The chain links TRBV11-3 to TRBJ2-2; the D is unclear. Germline CDR1 SGHNT, CDR2 YENEEA. The V end lost 5 bases, the J end lost 4 bases, and 5 bases lay between the germline ends. This CDR3 comprises 12 residues. The CDR3 nucleotides are TGTGCCAGCAGCCCGGGCACCGGGGAGCTGTTTTTT. It specifies CASSPGTGELFF.

The chain has TRBV4-1 and TRBJ1-3; possibly TRBD1 for D (6 bases). This CDR3 region has 16 residues. With 0 bases removed from V and 4 bases from J, the gap between germline ends came to 13 bases. Germline V lookup: CDR1 MGHRA, CDR2 YSYEKL. The CDR3 coding sequence is TGCGCCAGCAGCCAAGATTCTTCGGGGGCGGGAAACACCATATATTTT. Its protein product is CASSQDSSGAGNTIYF.

CDR3 DNA sequence: TGTGCCAGCAGTGACCCGAGGGGTGAGATTGAAGCTTTCTTT. Amino acids: CASSDPRGEIEAFF. The chain links TRBV2 to TRBJ1-1, with TRBD1 as a possible D gene (5 bases). CDR1 SNHLY and CDR2 FYNNEI come from the germline V gene. Trimming removed 3 bases from V and 7 bases from J, with 15 bases in between. The CDR3 is 14 residues long.

The gene calls are TRBV7-2 and TRBJ1-2; the D is unclear. The V and J ends lost 5 bases and 7 bases respectively, with 29 bases between them. CDR1 SGHTA and CDR2 FQGNSA come from the germline V gene. This CDR3 is built from 18 residues. CDR3: CASSQRPLNSGGLSGYTF. The DNA for the CDR3 is TGTGCCAGCAGCCAAAGGCCCCTCAATAGCGGCGGGCTTAGTGGCTACACCTTC.

The chain is built from TRBV5-1 and TRBJ2-7; 10 bases map to TRBD2. CDR1 SGHRS and CDR2 YFSETQ come from the germline V gene. There are 15 residues in the CDR3. V shed 3 bases and J 3 bases; nucleotides not matched to a gene: 6. The CDR3 is CASSWGPSGSYEQYF. The DNA for the CDR3 is TGCGCCAGCAGCTGGGGGCCTAGCGGGAGCTACGAGCAGTACTTC.